This TCR beta chain was identified in a study of T cells of healthy individuals (dated by TCRdb to about 2018). The library was generated by 5' RACE. Data came from an Illumina MiSeq. In-frame beta chains were kept once TCRdb had trimmed the public reads at Q25 with fastp and called clones with MiXCR. Under each unique CDR3 protein, matching rows form one entry showing the most common genes and DNA. The sample table contains tens of thousands of distinct CDR3 sequences; only one count was recorded for around 15% of them. The ten largest clonotypes hold about 4.7% of the sample. This clonotype has just a few counts. It has no known antigen specificity. Base qualities are not recorded, but no much larger clone differs from it by a single base. Looking up the germline V gene yields CDR1 SGHTA and CDR2 FQGNSA. The CDR3 runs 15 amino acids, cysteine and phenylalanine included. Just CDR3 DNA is preserved here, 45 bases in frame from base 1. The junction shows trimming of 5 bases on V and 0 bases on J, plus 11 bases between the germline ends.

The chain is encoded by TRBV7-2 joined to TRBJ2-1, and possibly TRBD2, on 6 matching bases. This TCR came from a human donor in good health. This receptor carries the CDR3 CASSPRLDSYNEQFF. The sequenced DNA is TGTGCCAGCAGCCCAAGACTAGACTCCTACAATGAGCAGTTCTTC.